The rows below give T cell receptor beta chains drawn from one sample of a study of cytomegalovirus exposure and HLA in healthy donors. Only in-frame clones appear in the TCRdb table, and some are missing; sequencing was by immunoSEQ multiplex PCR. The sample consists of about 110,000 clones, around 84% of them appearing once. Input material: PBMCs. These TCRs come from a woman aged 25 to 45 in good health and CMV-seronegative. Both conserved end residues are part of each CDR3. A D gene is named only where the DNA matches it firmly. Clone size is shown for a subset of rows, as once, few, many or a class of expanded clone.

NA,TRBJ2-1,TRBD1,TRBV28,TGTGCCAGCATCGTCGGACAGGGGGCCTACAATGAGCAGTTCTTC,CASIVGQGAYNEQFF
few,TRBJ1-1,NA,TRBV6-5,TGTGCCAGCAGTTACACAAACAAGAACACTGAAGCTTTCTTT,CASSYTNKNTEAFF
NA,TRBJ2-7,TRBD1,TRBV7-8,TGTGCCAGCAGCCACGGGACAGGGGAGTACTTC,CASSHGTGEYF
NA,TRBJ2-5,TRBD1,TRBV11-2,TGTGCCAGCAGCTTAGGGGACAGGAACCAAGAGACCCAGTACTTC,CASSLGDRNQETQYF
NA,TRBJ1-4,NA,TRBV9,TGTGCCAGCAGCACCCAACCGGGGAATGAAAAACTGTTTTTT,CASSTQPGNEKLFF
NA,TRBJ2-7,NA,TRBV11-2,TGTGCCAGCAGCTTAGGGCAGTCTAGCTCCTACGAGCAGTACTTC,CASSLGQSSSYEQYF
NA,TRBJ2-1,NA,TRBV19,TGTGCCAGTAGTATAGACTTAGACAATGAGCAGTTCTTC,CASSIDLDNEQFF
NA,TRBJ2-7,NA,TRBV6-5,TGTGCCAGCAGAATAACGCCTAGCCCCCTCCACGAGCAGTACTTC,CASRITPSPLHEQYF
NA,TRBJ2-7,TRBD1,TRBV5-4,TGTGCCAGCAGCCCCCCGACAGGGTCTGACGAGCAGTACTTC,CASSPPTGSDEQYF
NA,TRBJ1-2,TRBD1,TRBV27,TGTGCCAGCAGGCCGGGACAGGTCTATGGCTACACCTTC,CASRPGQVYGYTF
NA,TRBJ1-2,NA,TRBV2,TGTGCCAGCAGGATTGTGAAGCTCGAGGGCTACACCTTC,CASRIVKLEGYTF
NA,TRBJ1-5,NA,TRBV6-1,TGTGCCAGCAGTGTCCAGGAAGGTCAGCCCCAGCATTTT,CASSVQEGQPQHF
few,TRBJ1-5,NA,TRBV7-2,TGTGCCAGCAGCTTCAGGGGCAATAGCAATCAGCCCCAGCATTTT,CASSFRGNSNQPQHF
NA,TRBJ1-5,TRBD1,TRBV30,TGTGCCTGGAGTGGAGCCCTGACAGGGTTACGGCAGCCCCAGCATTTT,CAWSGALTGLRQPQHF
NA,TRBJ1-1,NA,TRBV6-6,TGTGCCAGCGCGGGGGCGTCAGGCACTGAAGCTTTCTTT,CASAGASGTEAFF
NA,TRBJ1-1,NA,TRBV7-9,TGTGCCAGCAGTCTAGGAGGCATGAACACTGAAGCTTTCTTT,CASSLGGMNTEAFF
NA,TRBJ2-1,TRBD1,TRBV10-1,TGCGCCAGCAGTGAGTCGGGTGGGCAGGGGGCTTGTGTGAAGTTCTTC,CASSESGGQGACVKFF
NA,TRBJ1-1,NA,TRBV6-1,TGTGCCAGCAGTGAAGGTGGAGGGATTTCTGAAGCTTTCTTT,CASSEGGGISEAFF
few,TRBJ1-5,NA,TRBV28,TGTGCCAGCAGTTTATTAAGGGGGAGACAGCCCCAGCATTTT,CASSLLRGRQPQHF
NA,TRBJ2-5,NA,TRBV1,TGCACCAGCAGCCAAGATCGGTGGACCCAGCGGGGGGGCTCGGGCCAAGAGACCCAGTACTTC,CTSSQDRWTQRGGSGQETQYF
NA,TRBJ2-3,TRBD2,TRBV28,TGTGCCAGCAGTCCAACTAGCGGGAGGCCAGATACGCAGTATTTT,CASSPTSGRPDTQYF
once,TRBJ2-5,NA,TRBV10-3,TGTGCCATCAGTGATAGCAAGGCACAGACCCAGTACTTC,CAISDSKAQTQYF
NA,TRBJ2-3,NA,TRBV7-9,TGTGCCAGCAGCTTAGTCTTGGAGCTTAGCACAGATACGCAGTATTTT,CASSLVLELSTDTQYF
NA,TRBJ1-1,NA,TRBV6-5,TGTGCCAGCAGTCGACGGGGGGGTAACACTGAAGCTTTCTTT,CASSRRGGNTEAFF
few,TRBJ2-2,NA,TRBV11-3,TGTGCCAGCAGCTTGTCTGGGGCAGGGTCCGGGGAGCTGTTTTTT,CASSLSGAGSGELFF
NA,TRBJ2-7,TRBD1,TRBV5-6,TGTGCCAGCAGCTTTCCCAGGGGGCGGTTATACGAGCAGTACTTC,CASSFPRGRLYEQYF
NA,TRBJ1-5,NA,TRBV9,TGTGCCAGCAGCGTAGACAGTGATCAGCCCCAGCATTTT,CASSVDSDQPQHF
NA,TRBJ2-1,TRBD1,TRBV30,TGTGCCTGGAGCCGGGACAGTTACAATGAGCAGTTCTTC,CAWSRDSYNEQFF
NA,TRBJ1-2,NA,TRBV28,TGTGCCAGCAGTTTAACACAGTACCAAATCTACACCTTC,CASSLTQYQIYTF
NA,TRBJ2-7,TRBD1,TRBV6-5,TGTGCCAGCAAGGGACAGGGCCCGTACGAGCAGTACTTC,CASKGQGPYEQYF
NA,TRBJ2-5,TRBD1,TRBV7-2,TGTGCCAGCAGCTCGGGACAGGGGGCAGGGGAGACCCAGTACTTC,CASSSGQGAGETQYF
NA,TRBJ2-7,NA,TRBV6-5,TGTGCCAGCAGCCTCGGACAAGCCACCCTTTACGAGCAGTACTTC,CASSLGQATLYEQYF
NA,TRBJ1-2,NA,TRBV28,TGTGCCAGCAGTTTATACGAGTTTGCATTGTCTAACTATGGCTACACCTTC,CASSLYEFALSNYGYTF
NA,TRBJ2-7,NA,TRBV6-1,TGTGCCAGCAGTCCAGGGCTTCCCTACGAGCAGTACTTC,CASSPGLPYEQYF
once,TRBJ1-2,NA,TRBV4-2,TGTGCCAGCAGCCAAACGACGAGGGAAAGCGACTATGGCTACACCTTC,CASSQTTRESDYGYTF
few,TRBJ2-5,NA,TRBV19,TGTGCCAGTAGTTTCCCGGAAGAGACCCAGTACTTC,CASSFPEETQYF
NA,TRBJ1-5,TRBD1,TRBV19,TGTGCCAGTACAAAGACAGGGACCAATCAGCCCCAGCATTTT,CASTKTGTNQPQHF
NA,TRBJ2-7,TRBD1,TRBV30,TGTGCCTGGGCCACTGGACAGGCCTACCCCTACGAGCAGTACTTC,CAWATGQAYPYEQYF
NA,TRBJ1-4,TRBD1,TRBV7-7,TGTGCTAGCAGCTTATACCGAGGACAGGTTGCTAATGAAAAACTGTTTTTT,CASSLYRGQVANEKLFF
NA,TRBJ2-2,NA,TRBV5-4,TGTGCCAGCAGCTTTACGGCTGGACTGGTCTTTGCCGGGGAGCTGTTTTTT,CASSFTAGLVFAGELFF
many,TRBJ2-1,TRBD1,TRBV7-9,TGTGCCAGCAGCTCCCGACAGGGTCAGGGTGAGCAGTTCTTC,CASSSRQGQGEQFF
NA,TRBJ2-7,TRBD2,TRBV13,TGTGCCAGCAGCATACTAGCGGGAGCGTTTAGTTTC,CASSILAGAFSF
few,TRBJ2-7,NA,TRBV2,TGTGCCAGCACTACGACGGCCGGGGGAGGGCAGTACTTC,CASTTTAGGGQYF
once,TRBJ2-6,NA,TRBV28,TGTGCCAGCAGTGTTTGGCAGTTGTCTGGGGCCAACGTCCTGACTTTC,CASSVWQLSGANVLTF
NA,TRBJ1-2,NA,TRBV2,TGTGCCAGCAGCGGGGAGACAGGCTATGGCTACACCTTC,CASSGETGYGYTF
NA,TRBJ1-4,NA,TRBV7-9,TGTGCCAGCAGCTCCAGGCAATACACAACTAATGAAAAACTGTTTTTT,CASSSRQYTTNEKLFF
NA,TRBJ2-7,NA,TRBV4-3,TGCGCCAGCAGCCAAGAGTTTCGAGAGGCAACAACGTCCTACGAGCAGTACTTC,CASSQEFREATTSYEQYF
NA,TRBJ2-3,TRBD2,TRBV30,TGTGCCTGGAGTGTACCCCGGACTAGCGGGATAACAGATACGCAGTATTTT,CAWSVPRTSGITDTQYF
NA,TRBJ2-7,TRBD2,TRBV27,TGTGCCAGCAGTTTACGTGGCGAGGGGGGACTAGCGGTGAATTTCTACGAGCAGTACTTC,CASSLRGEGGLAVNFYEQYF
few,TRBJ1-4,TRBD1,TRBV4-3,TGCGCCAGCAGCCAAGATGTCAGGGGGCGAACTAATGAAAAACTGTTTTTT,CASSQDVRGRTNEKLFF
NA,TRBJ1-2,NA,TRBV28,TGTGCCAGCAGCCCCGCGGGGCGCCCCCTCTATGGCTACACCTTC,CASSPAGRPLYGYTF
NA,TRBJ2-3,TRBD2,TRBV7-3,TGTGCCAGCAGCTTAGGGGGAGGGCCAGATACGCAGTATTTT,CASSLGGGPDTQYF
NA,TRBJ2-1,TRBD1,TRBV29-1,TGCAGCGTTGAAGATCGTAGGACAGGTAGAGGGAACAATGAGCAGTTCTTC,CSVEDRRTGRGNNEQFF
once,TRBJ2-7,NA,TRBV5-4,TGTGCCAGCAGCGGAGGGGTGTCCTACGAGCAGTACTTC,CASSGGVSYEQYF